This TCR beta chain emerged from a study of chemoradiotherapy in HPV16-positive cancers. General study results and limits: Non-HPV-specific T cells did not expand in tumors during treatment, whereas candidate HPV-specific clones and E7-related motifs did.

Trimming removed 0 bases from V and 3 bases from J, with 11 bases in between. In germline, CDR1 is SGHVS, CDR2 FNYEAQ. CDR3 length: 15 residues. TCRdb keeps only in-frame clones here, not all; method: immunoSEQ multiplex PCR. The data hold 25,000 to 40,000 clones, with 80% to 90% observed a single time. This clone was seen more than once but under ten times. The antigen remains undetermined. The V and J genes are TRBV7-6 and TRBJ1-2; D is perhaps TRBD1 (6 bases). This clonotype was obtained from a human donor with HPV-associated anogenital cancer. The sample consisted of blood, taken from a patient who underwent chemoradiotherapy. CDR3 bases: TGTGCCAGCAGCTTAGCAGGGGGAGGGCACTATGGCTACACCTTC. It specifies CASSLAGGGHYGYTF.